Reported below is one T cell receptor (beta chain). The sample is drawn from a study of blood T cell repertoires in COVID-19. Study-level information: Acute-phase and convalescent COVID-19 samples originated in the United States, Italy and Spain.

Per the original methods: Nucleated cell number was recorded as an estimate derived from reference gene primer amplification. The method was immunoSEQ multiplex PCR; TCRdb's version includes in-frame clones alone and lacks a portion of them. Clonal size and the V and J genes are those of that table, whereas D and trimming came from the DNA. This table has approximately 140,000 clones, more than 75% appearing once. Germline-derived CDR1 and CDR2 are SGHTA and FQGNSA. Losses at the gene ends were 3 bases for V and 5 bases for J; bases not matched to a gene: 8. The CDR3 has 15 residues. This sequence was found in a man at least 80 years old with acute or convalescent COVID-19. The sequenced sample consisted of peripheral blood. This rearrangement joins TRBV7-2 to TRBJ2-5; TRBD1 aligns across 8 bases. CDR3 residues: CASSFATGAGETQYF. Written as DNA, the CDR3 is TGTGCCAGCAGCTTCGCGACAGGGGCAGGGGAGACCCAGTACTTC.